The next 13 T cell receptor beta chains were all read from a single sample in a study of regulatory T cells in long-lasting Graves disease. The authors built TCR beta libraries using iRepertoire HTBI primers and Arm-PCR of CDR3 regions. Via MiXCR, TCRdb re-called the multiplex PCR reads, giving one row per CDR3 protein. Of approximately 500,000 distinct CDR3 sequences listed, around a fifth are singletons. The time point denotes: persistent/refractory GD, antithyroid drugs over 5 years with positive TRAb. PBMC RNA served as the TCR library source. The specimen was peripheral blood mononuclear cells (PBMCs), collected when the disease was refractory, from a patient treated with antithyroid drugs. All receptors come from a female donor with Graves disease.

This clonotype was detected a few times. The genes are TRBV6-9 and TRBJ1-5; D is unresolved. The CDR3 is made up of 15 amino acids. CDR1 and CDR2 from the germline V gene are MNHGY and SVAAGI. V lost 3 bases to trimming and J lost 4 bases, with 13 bases between them. In DNA, the CDR3 is TGTGCCAGCAGTTACGATCAGGTGTTGAATCAGCCCCAGCATTTT. Translation gives CASSYDQVLNQPQHF.

The CDR3 reads CASSPTTGGQETQYF. CDR3 DNA sequence: TGTGCCAGCAGCCCGACGACAGGGGGACAAGAGACCCAGTACTTC. The rearrangement uses TRBV9 and TRBJ2-5; 9 nucleotides align to TRBD1. The CDR3 has 15 amino acids. J was trimmed by 2 bases and V by 4 bases; bases with no gene match: 6. The germline CDR1 and CDR2 sequences are SGDLS and YYNGEE.

The table lists this clonotype with many counts. The chain carries TRBV12-3 or TRBV12-4 and TRBJ1-2; D ambiguous. The CDR3 loop spans 15 amino acids. The V and J ends lost 1 base and 4 bases respectively, with 13 bases between them. Written as DNA, the CDR3 is TGTGCCAGCAGTTTAGGGGTAGTGACGGGCTATGGCTACACCTTC. Its protein is CASSLGVVTGYGYTF.

V is TRBV18 and J is TRBJ2-7; D possibly corresponds to TRBD2 (6 bases). Germline values: CDR1 KGHSH, CDR2 LQKENI. The ends were cut back, 8 bases at V and 3 bases at J, with 17 bases in the middle. The CDR3 is made up of 14 amino acids. CDR3 region: CASRSAPGGYEQYF. As DNA, the CDR3 is TGTGCCAGCCGATCTGCGCCCGGGGGCTACGAGCAGTACTTC.

This clonotype has just a few counts. V is TRBV28 and J is TRBJ2-1; D is tentatively TRBD1 or TRBD2 (5 bases each). Between the trimmed V and J ends, which lost 8 bases and 8 bases, there was a span of 16 bases. This CDR3 contains 13 residues. Germline V gene sequence: CDR1 MDHEN, CDR2 SYDVKM. The CDR3, as DNA: TGTGCCAGCTCGCCTAGGGGACGGGATGAGCAGTTCTTC. This sequence encodes CASSPRGRDEQFF. Drawing the rest from reference TRBV28 and TRBJ2-1, the complete variable domain is DVKVTQSSRYLVKRTGEKVFLECVQDMDHENMFWYRQDPGLGLRLIYFSYDVKMKEKGDIPEGYSVSREKKERFSLILESASTNQTSMYLCASSPRGRDEQFFGPGTRLTVL.

This clonotype was counted many times. This rearrangement joins TRBV2 to TRBJ2-7; D unresolved. CDR1 and CDR2 (germline): SNHLY, FYNNEI. Trimming left V 4 bases short and J 9 bases short, with 16 bases between. The CDR3 is 13 amino acids. CDR3 loop: CASSGSWGGVQYF. Here the CDR3 DNA reads TGTGCCAGCAGTGGATCATGGGGTGGTGTGCAGTACTTC.

This chain connects TRBV20-1 to TRBJ1-1; 11 bases map to TRBD1. J lost 4 bases, V lost 5 bases, and 6 bases had no gene match. CDR1 is DFQATT, CDR2 SNEGSKA, per germline (reference sequence). This CDR3 has 14 residues. The CDR3 loop reads CSAERTGGITEAFF. The CDR3 bases are TGCAGTGCTGAAAGGACAGGGGGCATCACTGAAGCTTTCTTT.

This clonotype was counted only a few times. The chain carries TRBV30 and TRBJ2-7, with a possible D match to TRBD1 (5 bases). Between the trimmed V and J ends, which lost 0 bases and 7 bases, there was a span of 13 bases. The CDR3 extends over 13 amino acids. Germline V gene data show CDR1 as GTSNPN and CDR2 as SVGIG (reference sequence). CDR3 sequence: CAWSVQESQEQYF. In DNA form, the CDR3 reads TGTGCCTGGAGTGTACAGGAGTCGCAGGAGCAGTACTTC.

This clonotype has ten or more counts. This chain joins TRBV27 and TRBJ1-6; D remains unclear. This CDR3 is built from 14 residues. Germline CDR1 MNHEY, CDR2 SMNVEV (reference sequence). Trimming took off 6 bases at V and 8 bases at J, with 14 bases between the two ends. The CDR3 spells CASRHTSVHSPLHF. CDR3 coding DNA: TGTGCCAGCAGGCACACCTCAGTGCATTCACCCCTCCACTTT.

J is TRBJ2-5 and V is TRBV6-1; weak D call: TRBD2 (5 bases). The germline V and J ends were trimmed by 7 bases and 5 bases, with 8 bases remaining between them. Looked up from germline, CDR1 is MNHNS and CDR2 is SASEGT. The CDR3 spans 11 residues. The CDR3 region is CASMGAETQYF. The CDR3, as DNA: TGTGCCAGCATGGGAGCGGAGACCCAGTACTTC.

This clonotype was seen more than once but under ten times. The chain has TRBV5-1 and TRBJ2-5; 7 bases line up with TRBD2. V lost 0 bases, J lost 1 base, and 6 bases stayed unmatched. CDR1 is SGHRS, CDR2 YFSETQ, per germline. The CDR3 length is 16 residues. For the CDR3, the DNA is TGCGCCAGCAGCTTGGGGTTTAGCGGGCCCCAAGAGACCCAGTACTTC. It codes for CASSLGFSGPQETQYF.

This clonotype was seen more than once but under ten times. The genes are TRBV5-5 and TRBJ2-7; D might be TRBD1 (6 bases). CDR3 size: 15 residues. V gave up 3 bases and J gave up 3 bases, with 16 bases separating them. The V gene's germline CDR1 is SGHKS and CDR2 YYEKEE (reference sequence). The CDR3 nucleotides are TGTGCCAGCAGCTGGACCGACAGGCCATACTACGAGCAGTACTTC. This encodes CASSWTDRPYYEQYF.

In its sample, this clonotype was seen many times. The chain carries TRBV7-2 and TRBJ1-2; possible D gene TRBD1, 5 bases. Trimming pared 0 bases from V and 6 bases from J, leaving 11 bases between. This CDR3 spans 14 amino acids. The germline V gene has CDR1 SGHTA and CDR2 FQGNSA. The CDR3 region is CASSLASGTDGYTF. CDR3 coding DNA: TGTGCCAGCAGCTTAGCCTCCGGGACGGATGGCTACACCTTC.